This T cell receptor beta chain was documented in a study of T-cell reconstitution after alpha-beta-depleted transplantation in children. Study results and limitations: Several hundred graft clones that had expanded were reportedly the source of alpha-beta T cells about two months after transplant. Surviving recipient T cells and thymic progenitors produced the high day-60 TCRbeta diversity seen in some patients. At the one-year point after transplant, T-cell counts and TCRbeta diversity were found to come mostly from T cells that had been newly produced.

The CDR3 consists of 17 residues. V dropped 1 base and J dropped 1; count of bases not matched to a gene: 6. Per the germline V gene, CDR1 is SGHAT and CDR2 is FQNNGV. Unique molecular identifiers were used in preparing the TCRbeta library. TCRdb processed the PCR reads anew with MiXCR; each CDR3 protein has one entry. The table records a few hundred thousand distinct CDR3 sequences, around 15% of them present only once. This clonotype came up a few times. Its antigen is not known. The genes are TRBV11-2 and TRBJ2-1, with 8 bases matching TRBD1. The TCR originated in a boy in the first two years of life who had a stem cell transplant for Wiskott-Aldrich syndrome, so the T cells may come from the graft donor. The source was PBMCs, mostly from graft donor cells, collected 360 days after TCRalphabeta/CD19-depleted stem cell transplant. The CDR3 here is CASSLARDRFSYNEQFF. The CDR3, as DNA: TGTGCCAGCAGCTTAGCCCGGGACAGGTTTTCCTACAATGAGCAGTTCTTC.